What follows are 26 T cell receptor beta chains derived from one specimen sequenced in a study of cytomegalovirus exposure and HLA in healthy donors. 13 Jbeta primers and 60 Vbeta primers were used for the PCR. The repertoire was sequenced with immunoSEQ multiplex PCR; TCRdb's copy has only in-frame clones and lacks some. The data contain about 120,000 clones, around three quarters of them singletons. Sequences were obtained from PBMCs. The source is a female donor in good health and CMV-seronegative.

The chain has TRBV11-2 and TRBJ2-1, with 7 bases lining up with TRBD2. Trimming removed 3 bases from V and 0 bases from J; junction bases left unmatched: 2. Looked up from germline, CDR1 is SGHAT and CDR2 is FQNNGV. This CDR3 spans 15 amino acids. DNA for the CDR3: TGTGCCAGCAGCTTGGGGGGGAGCTCCTACAATGAGCAGTTCTTC. This encodes CASSLGGSSYNEQFF.

This rearrangement joins TRBV2 to TRBJ1-1, with a possible D match to TRBD1 (5 bases). There are 12 residues in the CDR3. V lost 8 bases to trimming and J lost 1 base, with 8 bases between them. Germline CDR1 reads SNHLY; CDR2 reads FYNNEI. The CDR3 nucleotides read TGTGCCAGCCATACAGGGAACACTGAAGCTTTCTTT. Its translation: CASHTGNTEAFF.

The CDR3 spells CASSPVPSGINEQFF. CDR3 DNA sequence: TGTGCCAGCAGCCCAGTCCCTAGCGGGATCAATGAGCAGTTCTTC. The J gene is TRBJ2-1, the V gene TRBV7-6; TRBD2 aligns across 9 bases. CDR3 length: 15 amino acids. V was pared by 5 bases and J by 6 bases, with 8 bases of the junction left unmatched. Germline CDR1 and CDR2: SGHVS and FNYEAQ. The full variable domain, with the rest looked up from reference TRBV7-6 and TRBJ2-1, is GAGVSQSPRYKVTKRGQDVALRCDPISGHVSLYWYRQALGQGPEFLTYFNYEAQQDKSGLPNDRFSAERPEGSISTLTIQRTEQRDSAMYRCASSPVPSGINEQFFGPGTRLTVL.

This chain links TRBV2 with TRBJ1-2; possibly TRBD1 for D (6 bases). This CDR3 is built from 13 residues. V was cut by 6 bases and J by 5 bases, with 13 bases left in between. CDR1 is SNHLY and CDR2 is FYNNEI in the germline V gene. The DNA for the CDR3 is TGTGCCAGCAGCTCGGACAGACGGTATGGCTACACCTTC. Translated: CASSSDRRYGYTF.

The table lists this clone with a count of one. The chain has TRBV10-3 and TRBJ2-1; 15 bases are shared with TRBD2. The CDR3 length is 13 residues. With 7 bases clipped from V and 9 bases from J, the junction kept 1 base outside the gene matches. Germline assignment: CDR1 ENHRY and CDR2 SYGVKD. CDR3 DNA: TGTGCCATCACGGGACTAGCGGGGGGTGAGCAGTTCTTC. Protein product: CAITGLAGGEQFF.

J is TRBJ2-7 and V is TRBV6-5; perhaps TRBD1 as D (6 bases). V was clipped by 5 bases and J by 4 bases, with 15 bases between them. Germline V gene sequence: CDR1 MNHEY, CDR2 SVGAGI. CDR3 length equals 14 residues. CDR3 sequence: CASSVTGHLYEQYF. The CDR3 bases are TGTGCCAGCAGTGTGACAGGCCACTTATACGAGCAGTACTTC.

The rearrangement links TRBV7-7 to TRBJ2-2; 9 nucleotides agree with TRBD2. CDR1 is SSHAT, CDR2 FNYEAQ, per germline (reference sequence). With 0 bases clipped from V and 2 bases from J, the junction kept 10 bases outside the gene matches. This CDR3 spans 19 amino acids. CDR3 coding DNA: TGTGCCAGCAGCTTAGCCACCCCCTCTAGCGGGACAAACACCGGGGAGCTGTTTTTT. This encodes CASSLATPSSGTNTGELFF.

The chain couples TRBV7-6 to TRBJ2-7; TRBD2 agrees at 7 bases. Germline assignment: CDR1 SGHVS and CDR2 FNYEAQ. The V segment lost 5 bases and the J segment 1 base; nucleotides outside the gene matches: 5. The CDR3 sequence is 14 residues long. The CDR3 region has the DNA TGTGCCAGCAGCCCGGGACTATCTTCCTACGAGCAGTACTTC. Translating gives CASSPGLSSYEQYF.

J is TRBJ1-5 and V is TRBV5-6; D is uncertain. CDR1 is SGHDT, CDR2 YYEEEE, per germline. The CDR3 is made up of 12 amino acids. Trimming took off 0 bases at V and 6 bases at J, with 4 bases between the two ends. CDR3 DNA sequence: TGTGCCAGCAGCTTGGGGAGTCAGCCCCAGCATTTT. This sequence encodes CASSLGSQPQHF.

The DNA for the CDR3 is TGTGCCAGCTCACCCGGACTAGCGGGGACTCTGCTGGGGACCCAGTACTTC. Its translation: CASSPGLAGTLLGTQYF. The chain combines TRBV18 with TRBJ2-5; 12 nucleotides line up with TRBD2. The CDR3 loop spans 17 amino acids. The V gene's germline CDR1 is KGHSH and CDR2 LQKENI. V was pared by 3 bases and J by 7 bases, with 12 bases of the junction left unmatched.

V and J are TRBV6-1 and TRBJ2-1; 12 bases are a match to TRBD2. The CDR3 spans 17 residues. Germline V lookup: CDR1 MNHNS, CDR2 SASEGT. With 1 base clipped from V and 7 bases from J, the junction kept 8 bases outside the gene matches. The CDR3 DNA reads as TGTGCCAGCAGTGAAGGGCTAGCGGGGGGGCTAGTGAATGAGCAGTTCTTC. Amino acids: CASSEGLAGGLVNEQFF.

V gene TRBV6-5 combines with J gene TRBJ1-2; TRBD1 agrees at 9 bases. The germline V gene has CDR1 MNHEY and CDR2 SVGAGI. There are 14 residues in the CDR3. The trim removed 5 bases at V and 8 bases at J, leaving 9 bases unmatched. As DNA, the CDR3 is TGTGCCAGCAGTCTGCCGGGACAGGGTCTAGGCTACACCTTC. Translating it yields CASSLPGQGLGYTF.

The V gene is TRBV11-2, the J gene TRBJ1-1; D might be TRBD1 (5 bases). The CDR3 spans 14 residues. Germline V gene sequence: CDR1 SGHAT, CDR2 FQNNGV. V was pared by 2 bases and J by 11 bases, with 18 bases between. The DNA for the CDR3 is TGTGCCAGCAGCTTAACCCTCTCAGGGATTCTGGCTTTCTTT. It codes for CASSLTLSGILAFF.

The gene calls are TRBV19 and TRBJ2-3, with TRBD2 matching over 11 bases. Looked up from germline, CDR1 is LNHDA and CDR2 is SQIVND (reference sequence). The trim removed 5 bases at V and 8 bases at J, leaving 15 bases unmatched. The CDR3 covers 17 residues. The CDR3 DNA reads as TGTGCCAGTAGTTTTGACGTAGCGGGGGGGCCGTCGGGTACGCAGTATTTT. Amino acid sequence: CASSFDVAGGPSGTQYF.

This clone was recorded once. The chain employs TRBV6-1 and TRBJ2-3; 9 nucleotides line up with TRBD2. Per the germline V gene, CDR1 is MNHNS and CDR2 is SASEGT. J was trimmed by 2 bases and V by 5 bases; bases with no gene match: 5. The CDR3 extends over 15 amino acids. The CDR3 nucleotides read TGTGCCAGCAGTTTAGCGGGAGTTTACACAGATACGCAGTATTTT. This encodes CASSLAGVYTDTQYF.

The chain links TRBV27 to TRBJ1-5; 9 bases fit TRBD1. This CDR3 is 15 amino acids long. Per germline, CDR1 MNHEY and CDR2 SMNVEV (reference sequence). Germline trimming cut 5 bases from V and 3 bases from J; bases unmatched to any gene: 5. The DNA of the CDR3 is TGTGCCAGCAGTACGACAGGGGGAGTCAATCAGCCCCAGCATTTT. Encoded protein: CASSTTGGVNQPQHF.

CDR3 protein: CASSPGTGGYEQYF. The CDR3 DNA follows: TGTGCCAGCTCACCGGGGACGGGGGGCTACGAGCAGTACTTC. V and J are TRBV18 and TRBJ2-7; 7 nucleotides line up with TRBD2. The V and J ends lost 3 bases and 3 bases, in that order; junction bases with no gene match: 5. Germline CDR1 KGHSH, CDR2 LQKENI. The CDR3 totals 14 residues.

The chain has TRBV28 and TRBJ2-5, with 9 bases identical to TRBD2. The V segment lost 10 bases and the J segment 3 bases; nucleotides outside the gene matches: 6. Germline CDR1 MDHEN, CDR2 SYDVKM. The CDR3 sequence is 13 residues long. Here the CDR3 DNA reads TGTGCCACCACGACTAGCGGAGAAGAGACCCAGTACTTC. Its protein product is CATTTSGEETQYF.

V and J are TRBV28 and TRBJ2-5, with 7 nucleotides matching TRBD1. The DNA end favors TRBJ2-7, so the J call may be wrong. This CDR3 has 15 residues. Per germline, CDR1 MDHEN and CDR2 SYDVKM. CDR3 bases: TGTGCCAGCAGTTCCGACAGGGCCGGCCTTTACGAGCAGTACTTC. This gives the protein CASSSDRAGLYEQYF.

J is TRBJ2-2 and V is TRBV14; the D is unclear. Trimming shortened V by 0 bases and J by 6 bases, and 8 bases separated the two germline ends. The germline V gene encodes CDR1 SGHDN and CDR2 FVKESK. The CDR3 consists of 14 residues. The CDR3 here is CASSQDFTAGELFF. CDR3 nucleotides: TGTGCCAGCAGCCAAGATTTTACGGCCGGGGAGCTGTTTTTT.

The chain carries TRBV29-1 and TRBJ2-7, with D possibly being TRBD1 (6 bases). The CDR3 spans 13 residues. V gave up 6 bases and J gave up 5 bases, with 17 bases separating them. Looked up from germline, CDR1 is SQVTM and CDR2 is ANQGSEA. CDR3 region: CSVGWGQVNEQYF. The CDR3 DNA reads TGCAGCGTCGGGTGGGGACAAGTTAACGAGCAGTACTTC.

The gene calls are TRBV27 and TRBJ2-5; D perhaps matches TRBD2 (6 bases). V was shortened by 5 bases and J by 3 bases, with 19 bases between the two germline ends. Per germline, CDR1 MNHEY and CDR2 SMNVEV (reference sequence). There are 16 residues in the CDR3. CDR3 amino acids: CASSPQPLALEETQYF. CDR3 coding DNA: TGTGCCAGCAGTCCCCAACCACTAGCTCTGGAAGAGACCCAGTACTTC.

This chain connects TRBV19 to TRBJ2-5; weak D call: TRBD2 (6 bases). The CDR3 sequence is 14 residues long. With 6 bases removed from V and 1 base from J, the gap between germline ends came to 12 bases. Germline loops: CDR1 LNHDA, CDR2 SQIVND (reference sequence). The CDR3 reads CASSDRGTQETQYF. CDR3 DNA: TGTGCCAGTAGCGACCGGGGGACCCAAGAGACCCAGTACTTC.

The CDR3 bases are TGTGCCAGTGAGGGGGCAGCTGGAAACACCATATATTTT. This codes for CASEGAAGNTIYF. The chain links TRBV6-5 to TRBJ1-3; 7 bases are a match to TRBD1. Looked up from germline, CDR1 is MNHEY and CDR2 is SVGAGI. The CDR3 is 13 amino acids. V was clipped by 9 bases and J by 2 bases; unmatched bases: 4.

The V and J genes are TRBV2 and TRBJ2-1; D might be TRBD2 (5 bases). With 7 bases removed from V and 9 bases from J, the gap between germline ends came to 19 bases. Germline values: CDR1 SNHLY, CDR2 FYNNEI. The CDR3 spans 14 residues. CDR3 region: CASMIPERRGEQFF. As DNA, the CDR3 is TGTGCCAGCATGATTCCCGAGCGCCGGGGTGAGCAGTTCTTC.

This clone has only one observation. The V and J genes are TRBV19 and TRBJ1-5, with 7 positions matching TRBD1. V shed 9 bases and J 1 base; nucleotides not matched to a gene: 12. The CDR3 loop spans 16 amino acids. Germline assignment: CDR1 LNHDA and CDR2 SQIVND (reference sequence). As DNA, the CDR3 is TGTGCCAGCCGACAGGGTCGGGGTCGGAGCAATCAGCCCCAGCATTTT. Translated: CASRQGRGRSNQPQHF.